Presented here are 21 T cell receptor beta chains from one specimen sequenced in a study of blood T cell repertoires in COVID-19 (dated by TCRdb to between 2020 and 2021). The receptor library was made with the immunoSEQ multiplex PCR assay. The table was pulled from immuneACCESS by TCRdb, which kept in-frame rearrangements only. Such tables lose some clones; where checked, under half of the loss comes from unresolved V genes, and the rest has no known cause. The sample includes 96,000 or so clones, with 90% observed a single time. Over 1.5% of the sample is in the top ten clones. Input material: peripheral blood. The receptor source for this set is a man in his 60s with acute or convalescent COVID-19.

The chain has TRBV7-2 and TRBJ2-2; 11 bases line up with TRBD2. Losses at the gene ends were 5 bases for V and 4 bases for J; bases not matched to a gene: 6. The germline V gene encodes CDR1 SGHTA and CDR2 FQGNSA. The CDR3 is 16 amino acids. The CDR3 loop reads CASSLVAGGPTGELFF. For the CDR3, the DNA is TGTGCCAGCAGCCTCGTAGCGGGAGGGCCCACCGGGGAGCTGTTTTTT.

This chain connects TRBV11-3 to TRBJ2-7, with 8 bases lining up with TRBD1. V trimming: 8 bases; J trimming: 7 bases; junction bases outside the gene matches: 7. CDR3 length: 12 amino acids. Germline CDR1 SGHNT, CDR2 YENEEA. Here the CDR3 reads CASGGQGGEQYF. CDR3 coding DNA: TGTGCCAGCGGTGGACAGGGCGGGGAGCAGTACTTC.

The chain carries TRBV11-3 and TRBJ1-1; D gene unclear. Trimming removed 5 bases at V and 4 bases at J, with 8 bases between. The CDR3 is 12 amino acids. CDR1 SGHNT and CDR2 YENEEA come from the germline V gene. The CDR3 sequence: CASSRVATEAFF. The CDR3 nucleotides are TGTGCCAGCAGCCGGGTGGCCACTGAAGCTTTCTTT.

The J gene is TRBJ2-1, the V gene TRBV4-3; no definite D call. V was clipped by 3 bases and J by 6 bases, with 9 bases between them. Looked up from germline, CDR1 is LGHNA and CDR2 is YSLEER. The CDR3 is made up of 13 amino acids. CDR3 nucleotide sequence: TGCGCCAGCAGCCACTCTACGGGCAATGAGCAGTTCTTC. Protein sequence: CASSHSTGNEQFF.

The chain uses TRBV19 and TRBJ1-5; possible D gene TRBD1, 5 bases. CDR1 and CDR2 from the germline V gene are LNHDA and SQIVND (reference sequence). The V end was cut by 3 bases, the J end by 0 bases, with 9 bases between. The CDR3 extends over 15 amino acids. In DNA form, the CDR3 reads TGTGCCAGTAGTATTGACAGCAATAGCAATCAGCCCCAGCATTTT. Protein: CASSIDSNSNQPQHF.

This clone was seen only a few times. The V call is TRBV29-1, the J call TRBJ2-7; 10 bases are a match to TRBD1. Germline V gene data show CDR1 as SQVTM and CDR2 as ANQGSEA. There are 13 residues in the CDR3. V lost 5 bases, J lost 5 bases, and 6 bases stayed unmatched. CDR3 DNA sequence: TGCAGCGTTTTCGGGACAGGGGCCCACGAGCAGTACTTC. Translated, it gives CSVFGTGAHEQYF.

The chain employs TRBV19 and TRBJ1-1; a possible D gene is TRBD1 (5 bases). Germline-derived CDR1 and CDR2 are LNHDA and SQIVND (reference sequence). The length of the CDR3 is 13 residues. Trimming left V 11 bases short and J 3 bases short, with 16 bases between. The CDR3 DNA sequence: TGTGCCGCACGCACGGGGGGGTACACTGAAGCTTTCTTT. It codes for CAARTGGYTEAFF.

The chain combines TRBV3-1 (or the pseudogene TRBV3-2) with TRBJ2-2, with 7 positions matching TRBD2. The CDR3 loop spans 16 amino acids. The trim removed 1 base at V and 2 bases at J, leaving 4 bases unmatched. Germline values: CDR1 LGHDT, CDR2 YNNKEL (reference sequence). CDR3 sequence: CASSQGGGSNTGELFF. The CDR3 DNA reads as TGTGCCAGCAGCCAAGGCGGGGGTTCTAACACCGGGGAGCTGTTTTTT.

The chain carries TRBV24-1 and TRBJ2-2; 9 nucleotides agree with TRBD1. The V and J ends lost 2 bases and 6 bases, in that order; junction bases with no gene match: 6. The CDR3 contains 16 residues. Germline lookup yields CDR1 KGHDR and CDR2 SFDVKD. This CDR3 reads CATSDWTGESAGELFF. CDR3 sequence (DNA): TGTGCCACCAGTGATTGGACAGGGGAAAGTGCCGGGGAGCTGTTTTTT.

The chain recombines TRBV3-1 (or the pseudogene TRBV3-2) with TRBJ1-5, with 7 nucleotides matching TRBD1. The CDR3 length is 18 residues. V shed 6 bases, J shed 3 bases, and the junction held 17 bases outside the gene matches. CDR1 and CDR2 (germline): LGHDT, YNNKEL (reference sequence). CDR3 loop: CASRQMGPGGGPNQPQHF. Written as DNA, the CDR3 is TGTGCCAGCAGGCAAATGGGACCAGGGGGTGGACCCAATCAGCCCCAGCATTTT.

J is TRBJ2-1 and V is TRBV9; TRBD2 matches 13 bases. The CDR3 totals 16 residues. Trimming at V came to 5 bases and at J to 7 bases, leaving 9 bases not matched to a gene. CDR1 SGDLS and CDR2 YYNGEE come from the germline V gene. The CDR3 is CASSARGTSGTNEQFF. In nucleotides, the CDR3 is TGTGCCAGCAGTGCACGTGGGACTAGCGGGACAAATGAGCAGTTCTTC. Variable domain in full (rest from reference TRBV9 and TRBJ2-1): DSGVTQTPKHLITATGQRVTLRCSPRSGDLSVYWYQQSLDQGLQFLIQYYNGEERAKGNILERFSAQQFPDLHSELNLSSLELGDSALYFCASSARGTSGTNEQFFGPGTRLTVL.

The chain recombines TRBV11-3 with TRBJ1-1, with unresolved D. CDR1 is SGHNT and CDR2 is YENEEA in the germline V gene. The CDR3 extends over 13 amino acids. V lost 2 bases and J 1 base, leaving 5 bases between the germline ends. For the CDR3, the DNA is TGTGCCAGCAGCTTATCTAGGAACACTGAAGCTTTCTTT. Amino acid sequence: CASSLSRNTEAFF.

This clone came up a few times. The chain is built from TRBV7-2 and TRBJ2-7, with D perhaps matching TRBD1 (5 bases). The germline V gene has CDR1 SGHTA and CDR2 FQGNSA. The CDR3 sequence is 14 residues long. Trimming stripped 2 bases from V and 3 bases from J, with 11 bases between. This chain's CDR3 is CASSLWGSNYEQYF. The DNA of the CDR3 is TGTGCCAGCAGCTTATGGGGCAGCAACTACGAGCAGTACTTC.

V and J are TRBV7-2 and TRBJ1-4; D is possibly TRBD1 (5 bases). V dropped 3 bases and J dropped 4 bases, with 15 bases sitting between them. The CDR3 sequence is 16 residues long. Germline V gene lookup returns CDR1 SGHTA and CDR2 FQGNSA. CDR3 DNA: TGTGCCAGCAGCTTTATTTCGGGGGTTGATAATGAAAAACTGTTTTTT. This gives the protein CASSFISGVDNEKLFF.

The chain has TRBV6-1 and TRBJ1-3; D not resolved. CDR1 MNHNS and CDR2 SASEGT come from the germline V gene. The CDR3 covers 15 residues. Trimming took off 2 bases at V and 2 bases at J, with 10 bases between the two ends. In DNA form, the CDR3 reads TGTGCCAGCAGTGAAACCAGTCTTGCTGGAAACACCATATATTTT. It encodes CASSETSLAGNTIYF.

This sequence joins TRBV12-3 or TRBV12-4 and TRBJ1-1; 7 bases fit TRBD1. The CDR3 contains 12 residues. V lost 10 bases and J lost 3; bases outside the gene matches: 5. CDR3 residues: CAIATGDTEAFF. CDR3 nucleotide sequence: TGTGCCATCGCTACAGGGGACACTGAAGCTTTCTTT.

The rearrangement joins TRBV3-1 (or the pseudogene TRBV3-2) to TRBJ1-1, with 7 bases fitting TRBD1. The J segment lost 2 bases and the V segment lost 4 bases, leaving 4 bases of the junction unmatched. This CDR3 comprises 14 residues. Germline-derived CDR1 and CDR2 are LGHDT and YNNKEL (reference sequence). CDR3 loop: CASSLGTANTEAFF. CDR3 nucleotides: TGTGCCAGCAGCCTAGGGACAGCCAACACTGAAGCTTTCTTT.

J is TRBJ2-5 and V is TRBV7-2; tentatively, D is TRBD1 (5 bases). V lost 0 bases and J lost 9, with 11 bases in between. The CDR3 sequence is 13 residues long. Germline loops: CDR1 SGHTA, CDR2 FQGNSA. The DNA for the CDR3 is TGTGCCAGCAGCTTAGCAGCACCCAGGGCCCAGTACTTC. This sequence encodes CASSLAAPRAQYF.

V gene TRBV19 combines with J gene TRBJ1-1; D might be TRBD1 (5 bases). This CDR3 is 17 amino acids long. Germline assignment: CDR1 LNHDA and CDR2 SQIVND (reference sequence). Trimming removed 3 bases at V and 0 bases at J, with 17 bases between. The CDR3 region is CASSIIAAGWMNTEAFF. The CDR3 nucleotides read TGTGCCAGTAGTATCATCGCGGCAGGGTGGATGAACACTGAAGCTTTCTTT.

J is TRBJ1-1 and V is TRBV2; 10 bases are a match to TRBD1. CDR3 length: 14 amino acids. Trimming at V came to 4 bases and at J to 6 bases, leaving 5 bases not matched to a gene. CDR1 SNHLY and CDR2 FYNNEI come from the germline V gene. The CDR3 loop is CASSGQGANAEAFF. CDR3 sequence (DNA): TGTGCCAGCAGTGGACAGGGGGCGAATGCTGAAGCTTTCTTT.

The CDR3 loop reads CASSVAPGKLYEQYF. The CDR3 DNA reads as TGTGCCAGCAGCGTAGCGCCAGGGAAGTTATACGAGCAGTACTTC. The chain recombines TRBV9 with TRBJ2-7, with D possibly matching TRBD1 (5 bases). CDR1 is SGDLS, CDR2 YYNGEE, per germline. The CDR3 covers 15 residues. The germline V and J ends were trimmed by 0 bases and 4 bases, with 14 bases remaining between them.